Each of the 20 T cell receptor beta chains below was sequenced from the same sample in a study of early T cells in non-severe SARS-CoV-2 infection. TCRdb re-called the 5' RACE reads with MiXCR, one entry per CDR3 protein. This sample has roughly 48,000 distinct CDR3 sequences, with over 5% found just once. The sample taken for sequencing was whole blood. The receptors originated from an adult who was a healthcare worker with PCR-confirmed SARS-CoV-2 infection or an uninfected control (not recorded which).

This clonotype was counted ten times or more. The V gene is TRBV5-6, the J gene TRBJ1-2; 7 bases line up with TRBD1. The CDR3 loop spans 14 amino acids. V was pared by 4 bases and J by 7 bases, with 10 bases of the junction left unmatched. CDR1 and CDR2 from the germline V gene are SGHDT and YYEEEE. CDR3 in DNA: TGTGCCAGCAGCCAGGACAGGACCTCTCGTGGCTACACCTTC. Its protein product is CASSQDRTSRGYTF.

This clonotype was detected many times. The rearrangement links TRBV14 to TRBJ2-5, with D perhaps matching TRBD1 or TRBD2 (6 bases each). The CDR3 is made up of 14 amino acids. Trimming left V 3 bases short and J 1 base short, with 9 bases between. Germline V gene data show CDR1 as SGHDN and CDR2 as FVKESK. The CDR3 sequence is CASSHRGLQETQYF. CDR3 coding DNA: TGTGCCAGCAGCCACAGGGGACTCCAAGAGACCCAGTACTTC.

This clonotype was detected many times. The chain is built from TRBV10-3 and TRBJ1-5; possibly TRBD1 for D (6 bases). The CDR3 length is 13 residues. CDR1 is ENHRY and CDR2 is SYGVKD in the germline V gene. Trimming stripped 6 bases from V and 1 base from J, with 7 bases between. In nucleotides, the CDR3 is TGTGCCATCAGGGACAGAAGCAATCAGCCCCAGCATTTT. Its translation is CAIRDRSNQPQHF.

This clonotype was seen repeatedly, ten times or more. The chain recombines TRBV5-4 with TRBJ2-3, with 8 bases fitting TRBD2. V trimming: 1 base; J trimming: 3 bases; junction bases outside the gene matches: 7. Germline-derived CDR1 and CDR2 are SGHNT and YYREEE (reference sequence). The CDR3 length is 16 residues. The CDR3 bases are TGTGCCAGCAGCTTGCCGGGTCCGGGGGGGACAGATACGCAGTATTTT. As protein: CASSLPGPGGTDTQYF.

There are many counts of this clonotype. The chain has TRBV5-4 and TRBJ2-5; weak D call: TRBD2 (5 bases). The CDR3 is 15 residues long. Looked up from germline, CDR1 is SGHNT and CDR2 is YYREEE (reference sequence). CDR3 in amino acids: CAARSTISGRETQYF. CDR3 nucleotides: TGTGCAGCCCGCTCCACAATCAGCGGTCGAGAGACCCAGTACTTC.

This clonotype was counted at least ten times. The genes are TRBV20-1 and TRBJ2-2, with 7 bases lining up with TRBD1. The trim removed 6 bases at V and 7 bases at J, leaving 5 bases unmatched. Germline V gene data show CDR1 as DFQATT and CDR2 as SNEGSKA (reference sequence). CDR3 length: 12 amino acids. The chain's CDR3 is CSAPRGFGELFF. The DNA for the CDR3 is TGCAGTGCACCCAGGGGGTTCGGGGAGCTGTTTTTT.

In its sample, this clonotype was seen many times. The rearrangement uses TRBV12-3 or TRBV12-4 and TRBJ2-4, with unresolved D. The CDR3 runs to 14 residues. V was trimmed by 0 bases and J by 0 bases, leaving 3 bases between them. The CDR3 loop is CASSLAVAKNIQYF. CDR3 bases: TGTGCCAGCAGTTTAGCTGTAGCCAAAAACATTCAGTACTTC.

This clonotype was observed at least ten times. The V and J genes are TRBV20-1 and TRBJ2-1; D not resolved. The germline gives CDR1 DFQATT, CDR2 SNEGSKA (reference sequence). The V and J ends lost 1 base and 8 bases respectively, with 21 bases between them. This CDR3 comprises 16 residues. The CDR3 is CSARAGNFLGEDEQFF. In nucleotides, the CDR3 is TGCAGTGCTAGAGCAGGAAACTTTCTGGGTGAGGATGAGCAGTTCTTC.

The J gene is TRBJ2-3, the V gene TRBV5-4, with a weak D call TRBD2 (5 bases). Trimming removed 3 bases from V and 2 bases from J, with 16 bases in between. Germline values: CDR1 SGHNT, CDR2 YYREEE (reference sequence). The CDR3 sequence is 16 residues long. The CDR3 nucleotides read TGTGCCAGCAGCTGGCGGGCAGGCTTTTCCACAGATACGCAGTATTTT. Translated, it gives CASSWRAGFSTDTQYF.

V and J are TRBV20-1 and TRBJ2-3, with TRBD2 matching 10 bases. The germline gives CDR1 DFQATT, CDR2 SNEGSKA (reference sequence). The CDR3 loop spans 15 amino acids. The V segment lost 2 bases and the J segment 3 bases; nucleotides outside the gene matches: 5. CDR3 region: CSARSGGALTDTQYF. The CDR3 DNA reads as TGCAGTGCTAGAAGCGGGGGGGCCTTAACAGATACGCAGTATTTT.

This clonotype has at least ten counts. The chain combines TRBV30 with TRBJ2-7; D is ambiguous. The CDR3 totals 11 residues. From germline, CDR1 is GTSNPN and CDR2 SVGIG (reference sequence). Trimming stripped 1 base from V and 3 bases from J, with 4 bases between. The CDR3 DNA is TGTGCCTGGAGTGACCTCTACGAGCAGTACTTC. Translation: CAWSDLYEQYF.

At least ten counts were recorded for this clonotype. This chain connects TRBV7-8 to TRBJ1-1; a weak D match, TRBD1 (6 bases). V lost 5 bases and J lost 7, with 11 bases in between. The germline CDR1 and CDR2 sequences are SGHVS and FQNEAQ. The CDR3 runs to 12 residues. The CDR3 DNA follows: TGTGCCAGCAGCCTAAGGGGGTATGAAGCTTTCTTT. Residues: CASSLRGYEAFF.

The V gene is TRBV20-1, the J gene TRBJ2-3, with 8 bases identical to TRBD2. Per the germline V gene, CDR1 is DFQATT and CDR2 is SNEGSKA (reference sequence). This CDR3 has 14 residues. V lost 3 bases, J lost 1 base, and 3 bases stayed unmatched. The CDR3 nucleotides are TGCAGTGCTAGTACGGGAGGGGGCACAGATACGCAGTATTTT. It yields the protein CSASTGGGTDTQYF.

This clonotype was found many times. The CDR3 spells CASSPTDSHNQPQHF. The CDR3 region has the DNA TGTGCCAGCAGCCCGACGGACAGCCACAATCAGCCCCAGCATTTT. This chain links TRBV7-6 with TRBJ1-5; tentative D call: TRBD1 (6 bases). V lost 5 bases and J 3 bases, leaving 14 bases between the germline ends. The CDR3 is made up of 15 amino acids. CDR1 and CDR2 from the germline V gene are SGHVS and FNYEAQ.

This clonotype was found many times. The chain joins TRBV5-5 to TRBJ2-2; TRBD2 matches at 8 bases. Per the germline V gene, CDR1 is SGHKS and CDR2 is YYEKEE (reference sequence). CDR3 length: 16 amino acids. V dropped 5 bases and J dropped 1; count of bases not matched to a gene: 7. CDR3 protein: CASRGAGTRNTGELFF. The CDR3 DNA follows: TGTGCCAGCAGGGGGGCCGGGACTAGGAACACCGGGGAGCTGTTTTTT.

As for this clonotype: One junction end does not reproduce the germline sequence, and a read error may be involved. V gene TRBV2 combines with J gene TRBJ2-7; D tentatively fits TRBD1 or TRBD2 (5 bases each). CDR1 is SNHLY, CDR2 FYNNEI, per germline. CDR3 size: 12 residues. CDR3 residues: CASRDGTYELYF. The CDR3 region has the DNA TGTGCCAGCAGAGACGGGACCTACGAGCTGTACTTC.

This clonotype was seen ten or more times. The chain employs TRBV27 and TRBJ1-2; D is unclear. Germline CDR1 reads MNHEY; CDR2 reads SMNVEV (reference sequence). CDR3 size: 15 residues. Trimming cost V 4 bases and J 4 bases, with 16 bases left between them. The CDR3 protein is CASSSSLQPLYGYTF. CDR3 coding DNA: TGTGCCAGCAGTTCATCCCTTCAGCCCCTCTATGGCTACACCTTC.

This clonotype was detected many times. This rearrangement joins TRBV24-1 to TRBJ2-4, with TRBD1 identical over 8 bases. Germline assignment: CDR1 KGHDR and CDR2 SFDVKD. Trimming at V came to 2 bases and at J to 4 bases, leaving 3 bases not matched to a gene. The length of the CDR3 is 15 residues. The CDR3 DNA sequence: TGTGCCACCAGTGATTCGGACAGGGTAAAAAACATTCAGTACTTC. Amino acids: CATSDSDRVKNIQYF.

Of note for this clonotype: At one boundary the junction diverges from the germline segment, which might be a read error. The V call is TRBV4-1, the J call TRBJ1-1; perhaps TRBD1 as D (5 bases). Germline V gene data show CDR1 as MGHRA and CDR2 as YSYEKL. This CDR3 has 16 amino acids. The CDR3 DNA is TGCGCCAGCAGCAAAGACCAGGGTTTTTTGTACACTGAAGCTTTCTTT. Amino acid sequence: CASSKDQGFLYTEAFF.

The gene calls are TRBV24-1 and TRBJ2-6; D is ambiguous. V shed 9 bases and J shed 0 bases, with 8 bases lying between them. The CDR3 consists of 14 residues. CDR1 and CDR2 (germline): KGHDR, SFDVKD. CDR3 bases: TGTGCCACCCGGATCCGCTCTGGGGCCAACGTCCTGACTTTC. It yields the protein CATRIRSGANVLTF.